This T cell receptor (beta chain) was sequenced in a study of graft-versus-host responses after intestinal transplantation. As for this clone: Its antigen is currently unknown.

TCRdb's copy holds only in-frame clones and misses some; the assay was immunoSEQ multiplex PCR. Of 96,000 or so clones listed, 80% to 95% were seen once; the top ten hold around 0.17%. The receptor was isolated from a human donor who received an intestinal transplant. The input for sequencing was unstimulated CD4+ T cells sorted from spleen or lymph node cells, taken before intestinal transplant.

DNA of the CDR3: TGTGCCAGCAGTGAGGACAGTTCCTATGGCTACACCTTC. Translation gives CASSEDSSYGYTF. The V gene is TRBV2, the J gene TRBJ1-2; D perhaps matches TRBD1 (6 bases). Germline-derived CDR1 and CDR2 are SNHLY and FYNNEI. V lost 3 bases, J lost 4 bases, and 9 bases lay in between. The CDR3 is made up of 13 amino acids.